The TCR beta chain under discussion was sequenced for a study of technical replicates of blood from a handful of donors. This CDR3 is built from 14 residues. J lost 5 bases, V lost 8 bases, and 5 bases had no gene match. Produced via immunoSEQ multiplex PCR; TCRdb's table is partial and in-frame only. The sample lists about 75,000 clones, approximately 97% occurring once. Material for sequencing was T cells isolated from PBMCs. V gene TRBV23-1 combines with J gene TRBJ1-4, with 10 bases that match TRBD1. TRBV23-1 is an open reading frame, and its role is uncertain. This TCR derives from a human donor in good health. The CDR3 nucleotides read TGCGCCAGCCACGGACAGGGGGGAAATGAAAAACTGTTTTTT. As protein: CASHGQGGNEKLFF.